This TCR beta chain was identified during a study of regulatory T cells in long-lasting Graves disease. Study-wide context: Freshly diagnosed Graves' patients had used antithyroid drugs for under 3 months.

Time point denoted: newly diagnosed GD, antithyroid drugs for less than 3 months. With RNA extracted from PBMCs as input, the TCR library was made. A nine-milliliter sample of peripheral blood was drawn into EDTA tubes. Arm-PCR with iRepertoire HTBI primers amplified the CDR3 regions for these TCR beta libraries. Per the original data handling: Spanning all samples, the identified segments comprised some 62 TRBV and approximately 14 TRBJ. TCRdb re-called the multiplex PCR reads with MiXCR, one entry per CDR3 protein. The V and J calls shown here were made by TCRdb, not taken from the authors' results. The data show 350,000 to 500,000 distinct CDR3 sequences, 12% to 15% seen once. In this sample, this clonotype turned up many times. The CDR3 sequence is 13 residues long. Unmatched junction bases numbered 11, after V lost 6 bases and J lost 10 bases. Germline V gene lookup returns CDR1 MDHEN and CDR2 SYDVKM.

Separately, the same data were catalogued under a study of T cells in Graves' hyperthyroidism and ophthalmopathy. That source notes: When the TCR CDR3 underwent first-round RT-PCR, the HTBI primer set was used.

The specimen comprised peripheral blood mononuclear cells (PBMCs), sampled at new diagnosis, from a patient treated with antithyroid drugs. The V gene is TRBV28, the J gene TRBJ1-1, with 7 nucleotides matching TRBD1. This TCR was recovered from a woman aged 45-60 years with Graves disease. Written as DNA, the CDR3 is TGTGCCAGCAGATTCCTAGGGACAGCCAGAGCTTTCTTT. Its translation: CASRFLGTARAFF.